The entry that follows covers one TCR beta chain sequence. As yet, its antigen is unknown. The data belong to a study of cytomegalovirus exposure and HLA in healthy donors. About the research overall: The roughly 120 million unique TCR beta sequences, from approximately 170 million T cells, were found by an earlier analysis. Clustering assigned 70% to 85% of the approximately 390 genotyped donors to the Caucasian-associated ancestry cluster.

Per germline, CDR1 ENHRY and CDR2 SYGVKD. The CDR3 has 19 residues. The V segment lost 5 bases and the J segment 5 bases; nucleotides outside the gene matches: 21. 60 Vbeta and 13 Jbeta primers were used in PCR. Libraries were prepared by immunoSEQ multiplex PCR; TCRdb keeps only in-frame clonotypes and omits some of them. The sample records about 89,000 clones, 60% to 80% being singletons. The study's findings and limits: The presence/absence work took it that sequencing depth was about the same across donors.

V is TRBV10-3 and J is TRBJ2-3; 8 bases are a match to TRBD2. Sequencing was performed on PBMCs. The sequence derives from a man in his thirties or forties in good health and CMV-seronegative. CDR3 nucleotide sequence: TGTGCCATCAGTTTAAGGAGCGCTCCGGCGGGGGGCCGGGAAGATACGCAGTATTTT. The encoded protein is CAISLRSAPAGGREDTQYF.